This entry describes one T cell receptor (beta chain). Its antigen remains unknown. The PCR ran on 60 Vbeta and 13 Jbeta primers. This table comes from immunoSEQ multiplex PCR, and its TCRdb copy is limited to in-frame clones, with some not included. The sample contains around 130,000 clones, 80% to 90% of which appear only once. This sample is drawn from a study of cytomegalovirus exposure and HLA in healthy donors. For the study at large: T cells numbering 150 million to 200 million yielded roughly 120 million unique TCR beta sequences in an earlier analysis. Regarding the study as a whole: Published work reported that the classifier diagnosed cytomegalovirus status with high specificity and sensitivity.

J gave up 8 bases and V 2 bases, and 6 bases lay outside the gene matches. Germline CDR1 and CDR2: SGHTA and FQGNSA. This CDR3 has 15 amino acids. The specimen sequenced was PBMCs. The clonotype comes from a woman aged 40 to 50 in good health and CMV-seropositive. The rearrangement links TRBV7-2 to TRBJ2-1, with 10 bases fitting TRBD2. For the CDR3, the DNA is TGTGCCAGCAGCTTACCGGGACTAGCGTTACATGAGCAGTTCTTC. It encodes CASSLPGLALHEQFF.